The 19 T cell receptor beta chains below come from one sample, sequenced in a study of immune cell composition in non-small cell lung cancer. Normal lung was taken at the farthest possible site, at least 3 cm from tumour. TCRdb's table, derived via immunoSEQ multiplex PCR, lists solely in-frame clones and lacks some. The table lists 3,200 or so clones, 60% to 80% of them singletons. The sequenced sample consisted of non-adjacent lung tissue. The receptors were sampled from a human donor with non-small cell lung cancer.

V is TRBV1 and J is TRBJ2-6; the table assigns TRBD2, which was not confirmed against the DNA. TRBV1 corresponds to a pseudogene. This CDR3 region has 18 residues. CDR3 residues: CTSSQGVSGVSGANVLTF. The CDR3 DNA is TGCACCAGCAGCCAAGGCGTAAGCGGGGTCTCTGGGGCCAACGTCCTGACTTTC.

J is TRBJ2-1 and V is TRBV30; TRBD2 might be the D (6 bases). The ends were cut back, 7 bases at V and 5 bases at J, with 12 bases in the middle. Germline V CDR1 and CDR2: GTSNPN, SVGIG (reference sequence). There are 12 residues in the CDR3. The CDR3 DNA sequence: TGTGCCTCCGGGACTGTCAACAATGAGCAGTTCTTC. Translation gives CASGTVNNEQFF.

V usage is TRBV27 and J usage is TRBJ2-4, with TRBD2 matching over 8 bases. The CDR3 sequence is 18 residues long. The germline gives CDR1 MNHEY, CDR2 SMNVEV (reference sequence). V was pared by 6 bases and J by 0 bases, with 13 bases of the junction left unmatched. The CDR3 is CASRGLASPWGAKNIQYF. The CDR3 DNA reads TGTGCCAGCAGAGGACTAGCTTCTCCCTGGGGAGCCAAAAACATTCAGTACTTC.

This chain links TRBV19 with TRBJ2-1; tentative D call: TRBD1 (5 bases). V was trimmed by 4 bases and J by 0 bases, leaving 10 bases between them. CDR1 is LNHDA, CDR2 SQIVND, per germline (reference sequence). This CDR3 has 15 residues. The CDR3 is CASSRQISSYNEQFF. The CDR3 DNA reads TGTGCCAGTAGTAGACAGATTAGCTCCTACAATGAGCAGTTCTTC.

This sequence joins TRBV7-9 and TRBJ1-5, with TRBD1 matching 11 bases. Per the germline V gene, CDR1 is SEHNR and CDR2 is FQNEAQ (reference sequence). The CDR3 totals 19 residues. The trim removed 1 base at V and 1 base at J, leaving 9 bases unmatched. The DNA for the CDR3 is TGTGCCAGCAGCTTAGACCGGGGACAGGGGGAAGAAAGCAATCAGCCCCAGCATTTT. Its protein is CASSLDRGQGEESNQPQHF.

This rearrangement joins TRBV28 to TRBJ2-7; no clear D. The length of the CDR3 is 13 residues. Trimming removed 2 bases from V and 3 bases from J, with 8 bases in between. The V gene's germline CDR1 is MDHEN and CDR2 SYDVKM. The CDR3 nucleotides are TGTGCCAGCAGTTTAGTGGGCGTCTACGAGCAGTACTTC. Translation: CASSLVGVYEQYF.

This rearrangement joins TRBV29-1 to TRBJ1-2, with 7 bases identical to TRBD1. J was trimmed by 8 bases and V by 6 bases; bases with no gene match: 12. The CDR3 consists of 13 residues. In germline, CDR1 is SQVTM, CDR2 ANQGSEA. CDR3 in amino acids: CSVPGQALGGYTF. Here the CDR3 DNA reads TGCAGCGTGCCAGGACAGGCGTTGGGAGGCTACACCTTC.

The sample holds one count of this clone. The V gene is TRBV5-1, the J gene TRBJ2-5, with 7 bases fitting TRBD2. The germline gives CDR1 SGHRS, CDR2 YFSETQ. The CDR3 extends over 16 amino acids. J gave up 4 bases and V 1 base, and 10 bases lay outside the gene matches. The DNA of the CDR3 is TGCGCCAGCAGCTTGTTCGGGACCGGGAGGATAGAGACCCAGTACTTC. Encoded protein: CASSLFGTGRIETQYF. The full variable domain, in which reference TRBV5-1 and TRBJ2-5 provide the parts outside the CDR3, is KAGVTQTPRYLIKTRGQQVTLSCSPISGHRSVSWYQQTPGQGLQFLFEYFSETQRNKGNFPGRFSGRQFSNSRSEMNVSTLELGDSALYLCASSLFGTGRIETQYFGPGTRLLVL.

Here the CDR3 DNA reads TGCAGTGCTAGAGATCCTAATGGCTACACCTTC. Translating gives CSARDPNGYTF. The rearrangement joins TRBV20-1 to TRBJ1-2, with no clear D. V dropped 0 bases and J dropped 6 bases, with 5 bases sitting between them. Germline CDR1 DFQATT, CDR2 SNEGSKA (reference sequence). The CDR3 runs to 11 residues.

The V and J genes are TRBV15 and TRBJ1-3; no clear D. CDR1 LNHNV and CDR2 YYDKDF come from the germline V gene (reference sequence). V dropped 1 base and J dropped 0 bases, with 4 bases sitting between them. The CDR3 covers 14 residues. As DNA, the CDR3 is TGTGCCACCAGCAGAGGACACTCTGGAAACACCATATATTTT. Translation gives CATSRGHSGNTIYF.

The genes are TRBV28 and TRBJ2-7; 12 bases are a match to TRBD2. The V and J ends lost 10 bases and 5 bases, in that order; junction bases with no gene match: 9. Germline V gene lookup returns CDR1 MDHEN and CDR2 SYDVKM. The CDR3 has 14 amino acids. CDR3 residues: CATHGLAGRNEQYF. The CDR3 DNA reads as TGTGCCACCCATGGACTAGCGGGAAGAAACGAGCAGTACTTC.

This clone was observed a few times. This chain's CDR3 is CASSSPGVAGELFF. Written as DNA, the CDR3 is TGTGCCAGCAGTTCCCCAGGGGTTGCCGGGGAGCTGTTTTTT. This chain links TRBV27 with TRBJ2-2, with D perhaps TRBD1 (6 bases). Deletions cut 4 bases from V and 6 bases from J, with 12 bases between. This CDR3 has 14 amino acids. The V gene's germline CDR1 is MNHEY and CDR2 SMNVEV (reference sequence).

This chain uses TRBV5-5 with TRBJ2-7; D gene unclear. Looked up from germline, CDR1 is SGHKS and CDR2 is YYEKEE (reference sequence). The V gene lost 0 bases and the J gene lost 5 bases, with 9 bases spanning the gap. This CDR3 is 13 amino acids long. This CDR3 is CASSLAKRDEQYF. CDR3 nucleotide sequence: TGTGCCAGCAGCTTGGCCAAGAGAGACGAGCAGTACTTC.

V usage is TRBV11-3 and J usage is TRBJ2-1; possibly TRBD1 for D (6 bases). This CDR3 has 14 amino acids. Germline assignment: CDR1 SGHNT and CDR2 YENEEA. Trimming took 0 bases from V and 4 from J, leaving 7 bases between them. The CDR3 nucleotides are TGTGCCAGCAGCTTAGAGGGGACATACAATGAGCAGTTCTTC. Translation gives CASSLEGTYNEQFF.

J is TRBJ1-4 and V is TRBV19; perhaps TRBD1 as D (6 bases). Germline values: CDR1 LNHDA, CDR2 SQIVND (reference sequence). This CDR3 region has 13 residues. The germline V and J ends were trimmed by 6 bases and 8 bases, with 13 bases remaining between them. The CDR3 bases are TGTGCCAGTAGCAATACCGGGACAGAAAAACTGTTTTTT. Translated: CASSNTGTEKLFF.

J is TRBJ1-3 and V is TRBV7-9, with a possible D match to TRBD1 (5 bases). Germline CDR1 SEHNR, CDR2 FQNEAQ (reference sequence). This CDR3 spans 15 amino acids. Trimming removed 7 bases at V and 0 bases at J, with 13 bases between. CDR3 protein: CASTPWGNSGNTIYF. For the CDR3, the DNA is TGTGCCAGCACCCCCTGGGGCAACTCTGGAAACACCATATATTTT.

V gene TRBV13 combines with J gene TRBJ1-1; D call uncertain. Germline CDR1 is PRHDT and CDR2 is FYEKMQ (reference sequence). There are 14 residues in the CDR3. V lost 0 bases and J lost 6, with 11 bases in between. The CDR3 is CASSLGQWAPEAFF. CDR3 nucleotide sequence: TGTGCCAGCAGCTTAGGGCAGTGGGCCCCTGAAGCTTTCTTT.

Only one count was recorded for this clone. The chain combines TRBV11-1 with TRBJ2-2, with D possibly TRBD2 on 7 matching bases. Germline V gene data show CDR1 as SGHAT and CDR2 as FQDESV (reference sequence). The CDR3 consists of 13 residues. Trimming stripped 7 bases from V and 7 bases from J, with 13 bases between. This CDR3 reads CASNRGAVGELFF. CDR3 DNA sequence: TGTGCCAGCAATCGGGGGGCCGTCGGGGAGCTGTTTTTT.

This chain connects TRBV7-2 to TRBJ1-1; 7 positions match TRBD1. Germline trimming cut 3 bases from V and 1 base from J; bases unmatched to any gene: 5. This CDR3 is 15 amino acids long. Per germline, CDR1 SGHTA and CDR2 FQGNSA. In nucleotides, the CDR3 is TGTGCCAGCAGCTTTAATCACAGGGGGAACACTGAAGCTTTCTTT. This sequence encodes CASSFNHRGNTEAFF.